Listed here are 16 T cell receptor beta chains from one sample, sequenced in a study of blood T cell repertoires in COVID-19. This table comes from immunoSEQ multiplex PCR, and its TCRdb copy is limited to in-frame clones, with some not included. The sample lists under 250,000 clones, approximately 85% seen once, with approximately 8.6% in the top ten. The specimen sequenced was PBMCs or T cells enriched from blood (not recorded which). The receptors were sampled from a woman aged 50 to 65 with acute COVID-19.

Here the CDR3 reads CASRLSQGSYNSPLHF. DNA of the CDR3: TGTGCCAGCAGACTTTCTCAGGGGAGCTATAATTCACCCCTCCACTTT. The chain uses TRBV27 and TRBJ1-6, with a possible D match to TRBD1 (6 bases). Germline-derived CDR1 and CDR2 are MNHEY and SMNVEV (reference sequence). V shed 6 bases and J shed 3 bases, with 15 bases lying between them. The CDR3 runs 16 residues.

This rearrangement joins TRBV27 to TRBJ1-4; 7 nucleotides match TRBD1. The V gene's germline CDR1 is MNHEY and CDR2 SMNVEV (reference sequence). The CDR3 totals 15 residues. J gave up 4 bases and V 2 bases, and 4 bases lay outside the gene matches. The CDR3 DNA reads TGTGCCAGCAGTTTAGCAGGGGGACTTAATGAAAAACTGTTTTTT. Its protein is CASSLAGGLNEKLFF.

Written as DNA, the CDR3 is TGTGCCAGCAGCCTCGCGACGGGGGATCTTTATGGCTACACCTTC. Amino acids: CASSLATGDLYGYTF. The rearrangement uses TRBV14 and TRBJ1-2; D is possibly TRBD1 (5 bases). V dropped 4 bases and J dropped 5 bases, with 17 bases sitting between them. Germline V gene lookup returns CDR1 SGHDN and CDR2 FVKESK. The CDR3 contains 15 residues. The full variable domain, completed using reference TRBV14 and TRBJ1-2, is EAGVTQFPSHSVIEKGQTVTLRCDPISGHDNLYWYRRVMGKEIKFLLHFVKESKQDESGMPNNRFLAERTGGTYSTLKVQPAELEDSGVYFCASSLATGDLYGYTFGSGTRLTVV.

The rearrangement joins TRBV7-2 to TRBJ2-7; D is perhaps TRBD1 (5 bases). The CDR3 consists of 13 residues. The germline V and J ends were trimmed by 2 bases and 3 bases, with 8 bases remaining between them. Germline CDR1 reads SGHTA; CDR2 reads FQGNSA. The DNA for the CDR3 is TGTGCCAGCAGCTTAAAACAGGTCTACGAGCAGTACTTC. This gives the protein CASSLKQVYEQYF.

V gene TRBV5-1 combines with J gene TRBJ2-7; TRBD2 might be the D (6 bases). Germline loops: CDR1 SGHRS, CDR2 YFSETQ. V dropped 5 bases and J dropped 3 bases, with 18 bases sitting between them. CDR3 length: 15 residues. The CDR3 DNA sequence: TGCGCCAGCAGACCAACTGGGGACTCGCGCTACGAGCAGTACTTC. Translation: CASRPTGDSRYEQYF.

V and J are TRBV6-5 and TRBJ1-5; D may be TRBD1 (6 bases). The germline V gene has CDR1 MNHEY and CDR2 SVGAGI. The germline V and J ends were trimmed by 0 bases and 6 bases, with 12 bases remaining between them. The CDR3 contains 15 residues. Written as DNA, the CDR3 is TGTGCCAGCAGTTACTCGGTACAGGGCACTCAGCCCCAGCATTTT. It is translated as CASSYSVQGTQPQHF.

The V gene is TRBV6-5, the J gene TRBJ1-3; unclear D gene. There are 13 residues in the CDR3. Germline values: CDR1 MNHEY, CDR2 SVGAGI. Trimming cost V 5 bases and J 9 bases, with 14 bases left between them. CDR3 bases: TGTGCCAGCAGTCCCCACCTAGCGACCACCATATATTTT. Translation gives CASSPHLATTIYF.

The chain is built from TRBV29-1 and TRBJ1-5; 8 nucleotides agree with TRBD1. The CDR3 sequence is 13 residues long. Trimming took 3 bases from V and 7 from J; bases not matched to a gene: 5. CDR1 is SQVTM, CDR2 ANQGSEA, per germline. CDR3 residues: CSVDNRGIQPQHF. CDR3 DNA sequence: TGCAGCGTTGATAACAGGGGGATACAGCCCCAGCATTTT.

This sequence joins TRBV7-9 and TRBJ1-4; D unresolved. This CDR3 is 14 amino acids long. V was clipped by 7 bases and J by 8 bases, with 17 bases between them. Germline values: CDR1 SEHNR, CDR2 FQNEAQ (reference sequence). CDR3 loop: CASTQAGEAEKLFF. In nucleotides, the CDR3 is TGTGCCAGCACCCAAGCAGGCGAGGCGGAAAAACTGTTTTTT.

V gene TRBV6-4 combines with J gene TRBJ2-3, with 13 bases identical to TRBD2. With 5 bases clipped from V and 0 bases from J, the junction kept 2 bases outside the gene matches. The CDR3 has 16 amino acids. Germline loops: CDR1 MRHNA, CDR2 SNTAGT. The CDR3 region is CASSPLAGGSTDTQYF. DNA of the CDR3: TGTGCCAGCAGTCCACTAGCGGGGGGGAGCACAGATACGCAGTATTTT.

The sample holds a few counts of this clone. This CDR3 is CASSLESRGMVFF. In DNA, the CDR3 is TGCGCCAGCAGCTTGGAATCCAGGGGTATGGTGTTTTTT. The V call is TRBV5-1, the J call TRBJ2-2, with D possibly being TRBD1 (6 bases). V was shortened by 0 bases and J by 15 bases, with 15 bases between the two germline ends. Germline CDR1 SGHRS, CDR2 YFSETQ. CDR3 length equals 13 residues.

The rearrangement joins TRBV10-3 to TRBJ2-2; 8 bases agree with TRBD2. J gave up 2 bases and V 4 bases, and 9 bases lay outside the gene matches. The CDR3 has 17 amino acids. CDR1 is ENHRY, CDR2 SYGVKD, per germline. The CDR3 loop reads CAISGIASGGNTGELFF. In DNA form, the CDR3 reads TGTGCCATCAGTGGAATAGCGAGCGGGGGTAACACCGGGGAGCTGTTTTTT.

The J gene is TRBJ1-1, the V gene TRBV18; D uncertain. The CDR3 covers 15 residues. The germline V gene has CDR1 KGHSH and CDR2 LQKENI. Trimming pared 0 bases from V and 0 bases from J, leaving 8 bases between. CDR3 amino acids: CASSPPESLNTEAFF. Here the CDR3 DNA reads TGTGCCAGCTCACCACCCGAGTCTCTGAACACTGAAGCTTTCTTT.

V usage is TRBV29-1 and J usage is TRBJ1-1, with TRBD1 matching 9 bases. Germline V gene data show CDR1 as SQVTM and CDR2 as ANQGSEA. V shed 7 bases and J 5 bases; nucleotides not matched to a gene: 11. The CDR3 runs 14 residues. The CDR3 DNA sequence: TGCAGCGAAATAGGACAGGGGCCGGGGACTGAAGCTTTCTTT. This sequence encodes CSEIGQGPGTEAFF.

The V call is TRBV7-9, the J call TRBJ1-1; the match to TRBD1 covers 7 bases. The CDR3 has 16 amino acids. Trimming at V came to 5 bases and at J to 6 bases, leaving 15 bases not matched to a gene. The germline CDR1 and CDR2 sequences are SEHNR and FQNEAQ (reference sequence). CDR3: CASSPPREGARAEAFF. CDR3 DNA sequence: TGTGCCAGCAGCCCCCCTCGGGAGGGGGCTCGGGCTGAAGCTTTCTTT.

This chain joins TRBV6-5 and TRBJ2-1; 7 bases fit TRBD2. The CDR3 runs 14 residues. J lost 2 bases, V lost 7 bases, and 5 bases had no gene match. Per the germline V gene, CDR1 is MNHEY and CDR2 is SVGAGI. The CDR3 loop is CASKTSAAYNEQFF. CDR3 nucleotide sequence: TGTGCCAGCAAAACTAGCGCCGCCTACAATGAGCAGTTCTTC.